The 9 T cell receptor beta chains below were found in one sample sequenced in a study of identical twins. TCRdb reprocessed the 5' RACE reads with MiXCR, giving one entry per CDR3 protein. Altogether under 900,000 distinct CDR3 sequences are present, over 9% being singletons, with the ten largest covering under 2%. These records were also assigned to another study, of yellow fever vaccine responses in identical twins.

Sequenced: PBMCs. The origin of the receptors is a woman between 18 and 29 years old in good health.

V is TRBV11-3 and J is TRBJ2-1; D is perhaps TRBD2 (6 bases). Germline values: CDR1 SGHNT, CDR2 YENEEA. The CDR3 contains 16 residues. V was cut by 1 base and J by 3 bases, with 13 bases left in between. The CDR3 region has the DNA TGTGCCAGCAGCTTAGCGGCGGGAAACGGCTACAATGAGCAGTTCTTC. It translates to CASSLAAGNGYNEQFF. The full variable domain, rest sourced from reference TRBV11-3 and TRBJ2-1, is EAGVVQSPRYKIIEKKQPVAFWCNPISGHNTLYWYLQNLGQGPELLIRYENEEAVDDSQLPKDRFSAERLKGVDSTLKIQPAELGDSAVYLCASSLAAGNGYNEQFFGPGTRLTVL.

The chain links TRBV6-1 to TRBJ2-7; D is tentatively TRBD1 or TRBD2 (6 bases each). The CDR3 is 16 residues long. In germline, CDR1 is MNHNS, CDR2 SASEGT. Between the trimmed V and J ends, which lost 4 bases and 1 base, there was a span of 17 bases. CDR3: CASSGKGGQGSYEQYF. As DNA, the CDR3 is TGTGCCAGCAGTGGGAAGGGGGGCCAGGGATCCTACGAGCAGTACTTC.

This clonotype was detected only a few times. The rearrangement links TRBV20-1 to TRBJ1-4; the match to TRBD1 covers 7 bases. J was trimmed by 7 bases and V by 2 bases; bases with no gene match: 4. The CDR3 is 13 amino acids. Germline V gene data show CDR1 as DFQATT and CDR2 as SNEGSKA (reference sequence). CDR3 sequence reads: CSARQQGSEKLFF. The CDR3, as DNA: TGCAGTGCTAGACAACAGGGGAGTGAAAAACTGTTTTTT.

J is TRBJ1-4 and V is TRBV3-1, with a tentative D call TRBD1 (6 bases). The CDR3 is 13 residues long. Germline-derived CDR1 and CDR2 are LGHDT and YNNKEL (reference sequence). V was shortened by 8 bases and J by 7 bases, with 14 bases between the two germline ends. CDR3 protein: CASSSRGREKLFF. In nucleotides, the CDR3 is TGTGCCAGCTCATCCAGGGGCCGTGAAAAACTGTTTTTT.

In this sample, this clonotype turned up a few times. The V call is TRBV6-5, the J call TRBJ1-1, with no clear D. The CDR3 has 15 residues. Trimming stripped 4 bases from V and 1 base from J, with 13 bases between. Germline CDR1 is MNHEY and CDR2 is SVGAGI. This CDR3 reads CASSFTLGGNTEAFF. CDR3 bases: TGTGCCAGCAGTTTCACCCTGGGAGGGAACACTGAAGCTTTCTTT.

The V call is TRBV3-1, the J call TRBJ1-2; 10 bases are shared with TRBD1. This CDR3 has 15 amino acids. With V trimmed by 5 bases and J by 4 bases, 7 bases remained unmatched. CDR1 is LGHDT, CDR2 YNNKEL, per germline (reference sequence). DNA of the CDR3: TGTGCCAGCAGCATGACAGGGGGCGACCTCTATGGCTACACCTTC. Encoded protein: CASSMTGGDLYGYTF.

The rearrangement joins TRBV7-2 to TRBJ2-7, with D possibly matching TRBD1 (6 bases). This CDR3 has 20 residues. The V end was cut by 0 bases, the J end by 3 bases, with 27 bases between. CDR1 is SGHTA, CDR2 FQGNSA, per germline. The CDR3 coding sequence is TGTGCCAGCAGCTTAGCGGAAGATGGGGACAACAAAGGGTCCCACTACGAGCAGTACTTC. It yields the protein CASSLAEDGDNKGSHYEQYF.

The sample holds many counts of this clonotype. V is TRBV6-2 or TRBV6-3 and J is TRBJ1-2; TRBD1 aligns across 9 bases. The V gene's germline CDR1 is MNHEY and CDR2 SVGEGT. The length of the CDR3 is 14 residues. J gave up 2 bases and V 7 bases, and 5 bases lay outside the gene matches. CDR3 DNA sequence: TGTGCCAGCAAAAACAGGGGGCCGAACTATGGCTACACCTTC. Its translation: CASKNRGPNYGYTF.

Ten or more counts support this clonotype. This chain links TRBV28 with TRBJ2-3, with TRBD2 identical over 8 bases. Germline V gene sequence: CDR1 MDHEN, CDR2 SYDVKM. This CDR3 contains 15 residues. J lost 4 bases, V lost 2 bases, and 5 bases had no gene match. In DNA form, the CDR3 reads TGTGCCAGCAGTTTAACGGGGGGGAGGTCAGATACGCAGTATTTT. It specifies CASSLTGGRSDTQYF.